This T cell receptor (beta chain) was identified during a study of T cell repertoires in cytomegalovirus infection. Looked up from germline, CDR1 is DFQATT and CDR2 is SNEGSKA (reference sequence). Unmatched junction bases numbered 13, after V lost 0 bases and J lost 1 base. The CDR3 extends over 19 amino acids. A note on this clonotype: Its antigen remains unknown.

In TCRdb, the reads were re-called with MiXCR into one record per CDR3 protein. In the table there are hundreds of thousands of distinct CDR3 sequences, roughly 31% of which are singletons. The clonotype originates from a human donor in good health (CMV status not recorded). Some clones in this sample may be carry-over from other donors' samples. The chain joins TRBV20-1 to TRBJ1-5; 9 positions agree with TRBD1. Material: cultured CD8+ T cells from PBMCs, obtained from culture after CMV antigen stimulation. For the CDR3, the DNA is TGCAGTGCTAGAGACGGGGACAGGGAGAGTGGGGCCAGCAATCAGCCCCAGCATTTT. As protein: CSARDGDRESGASNQPQHF.